This TCR beta chain was identified during a study of neurological immune-mediated disorders. This sample's time point: technical triplicate 2. Unsorted libraries came from 2 million PBMCs stored at -80 °C. Broader study findings: HTLV-1-associated myelopathy ranked highest for TCR clonal expansion and multiple sclerosis lowest, beneath healthy controls. Across subjects, expanded clones had no CDR3 amino acid sequences in common, pointing to private repertoires in all groups.

Trimming cost V 3 bases and J 3 bases, with 14 bases left between them. The CDR3 contains 15 residues. On this clonotype itself: Antigen: not known.

The cDNA came from 5'RACE, which used 10-nucleotide random UMIs. TCRdb called the 5' RACE reads again in MiXCR, with one record for every CDR3 protein. The data contain tens of thousands of distinct CDR3 sequences, less than 25% of them singletons. Sample: PBMCs. The chain links TRBV12-3 or TRBV12-4 to TRBJ2-5, with a tentative D call TRBD1 (6 bases). The clonotype was recovered from a man in his 60s with HTLV-1-associated myelopathy (HAM/TSP). This CDR3 reads CASSFFVGQKETQYF. Written as DNA, the CDR3 is TGTGCCAGCAGTTTTTTTGTTGGACAGAAAGAGACCCAGTACTTC.